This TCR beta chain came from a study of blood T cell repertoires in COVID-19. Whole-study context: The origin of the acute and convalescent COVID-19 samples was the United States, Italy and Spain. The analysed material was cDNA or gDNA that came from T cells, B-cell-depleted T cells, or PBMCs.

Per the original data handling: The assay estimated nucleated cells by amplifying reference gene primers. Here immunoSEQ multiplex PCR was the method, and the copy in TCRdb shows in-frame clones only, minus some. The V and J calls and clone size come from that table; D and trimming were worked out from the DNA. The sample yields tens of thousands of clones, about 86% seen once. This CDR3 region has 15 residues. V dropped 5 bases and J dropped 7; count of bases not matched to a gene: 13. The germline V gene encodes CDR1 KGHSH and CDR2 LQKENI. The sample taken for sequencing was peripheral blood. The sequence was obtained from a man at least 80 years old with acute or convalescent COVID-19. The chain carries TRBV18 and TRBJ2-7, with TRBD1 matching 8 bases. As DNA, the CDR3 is TGTGCCAGCTCATATACCGGGACAGGTGTCGAGGAGCAGTACTTC. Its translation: CASSYTGTGVEEQYF.